This T cell receptor (beta chain) originates from a study of shared clonotypes between healthy human individuals. CDR3 length equals 14 residues. The V gene lost 5 bases and the J gene lost 10 bases, with 19 bases spanning the gap. CDR1 and CDR2 (germline): SGHRS, YFSETQ. Here immunoSEQ multiplex PCR was the method, and the copy in TCRdb shows in-frame clones only, minus some. Among approximately 95,000 clones listed, under 80% were seen once. Sequencing was carried out using memory CD8+ T cells sorted from blood. Noted subset: CD45RO+ cells pooled with CCR7-negative TemRA cells. The receptor was derived from a man aged 30 to 45 in good health. The chain links TRBV5-1 to TRBJ1-5; D uncertain. In nucleotides, the CDR3 is TGCGCCAGCAGTCCGGGCGGTCAGGATCGACCCCAGCATTTT. Translated, it gives CASSPGGQDRPQHF.